These T cell receptor beta chains were read from a single sample in a study of shared clonotypes between healthy human individuals. Here immunoSEQ multiplex PCR was the method, and the copy in TCRdb shows in-frame clones only, minus some. The sample records 2,500,000 or so clones, under 95% being singletons. The specimen was naive CD4+ T cells from PBMCs. These receptors were taken from a man between 18 and 35 years old in good health. Some clones in this sample may be carry-over from other donors' samples. Both conserved end residues are part of each CDR3. The D gene is left open where the match is weak. Rows give clone size only sometimes, using once, few, many, or a class for an expanded clone.

CDR3nt: TGTGCCAGCAGCTTAGCCGGCCCGGGGAGGACTGAAGCTTTCTTT
CDR3aa: CASSLAGPGRTEAFF
len: 15
j_gene: TRBJ1-1
v_gene: TRBV7-9
d_gene: .
abundance: .

CDR3nt: TGTGCCAGCTCACCCGGACTAGGAGGGGCAGATACGCAGTATTTT
CDR3aa: CASSPGLGGADTQYF
len: 15
j_gene: TRBJ2-3
v_gene: TRBV18
d_gene: TRBD2
abundance: .

CDR3nt: TGCGCCAGCAGCTTGAGTCGCGGGCGGAGAACTAATGAAAAACTGTTTTTT
CDR3aa: CASSLSRGRRTNEKLFF
len: 17
j_gene: TRBJ1-4
v_gene: TRBV5-1
d_gene: .
abundance: .

CDR3nt: TGTGCCAGCAACAAGGACAGGGGGGTAGGGGAGCAGTACTTC
CDR3aa: CASNKDRGVGEQYF
len: 14
j_gene: TRBJ2-7
v_gene: TRBV2
d_gene: TRBD1
abundance: .

CDR3nt: TGTGCCAGCAGCCGTTATAGCGACAGCTCCTACAATGAGCAGTTCTTC
CDR3aa: CASSRYSDSSYNEQFF
len: 16
j_gene: TRBJ2-1
v_gene: TRBV7-2
d_gene: .
abundance: .

CDR3nt: TGTGCCAGCAGTGAAGCGCCAAAACAGCCCCAGCATTTT
CDR3aa: CASSEAPKQPQHF
len: 13
j_gene: TRBJ1-5
v_gene: TRBV6-1
d_gene: .
abundance: .

CDR3nt: TGTGCCAGCTCACAGGGCCAGGGGAGGGTAGCTTGGCAGTTCTTC
CDR3aa: CASSQGQGRVAWQFF
len: 15
j_gene: TRBJ2-1
v_gene: TRBV18
d_gene: .
abundance: .

CDR3nt: TGCGCCAGCAGCGCGTATACTGGCGCCGAGACCCAGTACTTC
CDR3aa: CASSAYTGAETQYF
len: 14
j_gene: TRBJ2-5
v_gene: TRBV5-1
d_gene: .
abundance: .

CDR3nt: TGTGCCAGCAGTTTTTACCGCAATCAGCCCCAGCATTTT
CDR3aa: CASSFYRNQPQHF
len: 13
j_gene: TRBJ1-5
v_gene: TRBV28
d_gene: .
abundance: .

CDR3nt: TGTGCCAGCAGCGGAGAGAGCACAGATACGCAGTATTTT
CDR3aa: CASSGESTDTQYF
len: 13
j_gene: TRBJ2-3
v_gene: TRBV2
d_gene: .
abundance: .

CDR3nt: TGCAGCGTTGAGGGGTGGGAAAATGAAAAACTGTTTTTT
CDR3aa: CSVEGWENEKLFF
len: 13
j_gene: TRBJ1-4
v_gene: TRBV29-1
d_gene: .
abundance: .

CDR3nt: TGTGCCATCAGTGACGGGGGAGAAGGGACAGATACGCAGTATTTT
CDR3aa: CAISDGGEGTDTQYF
len: 15
j_gene: TRBJ2-3
v_gene: TRBV10-3
d_gene: .
abundance: .

CDR3nt: TGTGCCTGGAGTTTAGGGTGGGAGACCCAGTACTTC
CDR3aa: CAWSLGWETQYF
len: 12
j_gene: TRBJ2-5
v_gene: TRBV30
d_gene: .
abundance: .

CDR3nt: TGCGCCAGCAGCTTGAGGGGGAACACTGAAGCTTTCTTT
CDR3aa: CASSLRGNTEAFF
len: 13
j_gene: TRBJ1-1
v_gene: TRBV5-1
d_gene: .
abundance: .

CDR3nt: TGTGCCATAGCCGGGACCTATGGCTACACCTTC
CDR3aa: CAIAGTYGYTF
len: 11
j_gene: TRBJ1-2
v_gene: TRBV2
d_gene: .
abundance: .

CDR3nt: TGTGCCAGCAGTTACTCAGCGGGCCTCTCCTACAATGAGCAGTTCTTC
CDR3aa: CASSYSAGLSYNEQFF
len: 16
j_gene: TRBJ2-1
v_gene: TRBV6-5
d_gene: .
abundance: .

CDR3nt: TGCGCCAGCAGCCTGGGACAGGGTGCGAGCACAGATACGCAGTATTTT
CDR3aa: CASSLGQGASTDTQYF
len: 16
j_gene: TRBJ2-3
v_gene: TRBV5-1
d_gene: TRBD1
abundance: .

CDR3nt: TGTGCCAGCAGTAGACAGGGAGAGGGCACAGATACGCAGTATTTT
CDR3aa: CASSRQGEGTDTQYF
len: 15
j_gene: TRBJ2-3
v_gene: TRBV6-1
d_gene: TRBD1
abundance: .

CDR3nt: TGTGCCATCAGGGGGACCGAGGATAAGGTGGACTATGGCTACACCTTC
CDR3aa: CAIRGTEDKVDYGYTF
len: 16
j_gene: TRBJ1-2
v_gene: TRBV10-3
d_gene: .
abundance: .

CDR3nt: TGTGCCAGCAGAGACAGGGGTCCTTCAGATACGCAGTATTTT
CDR3aa: CASRDRGPSDTQYF
len: 14
j_gene: TRBJ2-3
v_gene: TRBV7-2
d_gene: TRBD1
abundance: .

CDR3nt: TGTGCCTGGAGGGGAGAGGGGGGGTATGGCTACACCTTC
CDR3aa: CAWRGEGGYGYTF
len: 13
j_gene: TRBJ1-2
v_gene: TRBV30
d_gene: .
abundance: .

CDR3nt: TGCGCCAGCAGCTACGGGGACTCGGGGGGGACCCAGTACTTC
CDR3aa: CASSYGDSGGTQYF
len: 14
j_gene: TRBJ2-5
v_gene: TRBV5-1
d_gene: TRBD2
abundance: .

CDR3nt: TGTGCCAGCAGGCCCGGCGCAGGAGGCTACGAGCAGTACTTC
CDR3aa: CASRPGAGGYEQYF
len: 14
j_gene: TRBJ2-7
v_gene: TRBV6-4
d_gene: .
abundance: .

CDR3nt: TGTGCCAGCAGCCCAGGTCGGCTAGCGGGAGCAGATACGCAGTATTTT
CDR3aa: CASSPGRLAGADTQYF
len: 16
j_gene: TRBJ2-3
v_gene: TRBV11-3
d_gene: TRBD2
abundance: .

CDR3nt: TGTGCCACCACCCCCCTGGGGGCTAACTATGGCTACACCTTC
CDR3aa: CATTPLGANYGYTF
len: 14
j_gene: TRBJ1-2
v_gene: TRBV27
d_gene: .
abundance: few

CDR3nt: TGTGCCAGCAGCTCCGGCTGGGCTAGGGGCTACACCTTC
CDR3aa: CASSSGWARGYTF
len: 13
j_gene: TRBJ1-2
v_gene: TRBV6-1
d_gene: .
abundance: .

CDR3nt: TGTGCCAGCAGCCCGCCCCAGGGCCCGATGGGAGAAAAACTGTTTTTT
CDR3aa: CASSPPQGPMGEKLFF
len: 16
j_gene: TRBJ1-4
v_gene: TRBV7-2
d_gene: .
abundance: .

CDR3nt: TGTGCCAGCAGTTACTCTTCGGGTAGGGGGCAAGAGACCCAGTACTTC
CDR3aa: CASSYSSGRGQETQYF
len: 16
j_gene: TRBJ2-5
v_gene: TRBV6-5
d_gene: .
abundance: .

CDR3nt: TGTGCCAGCAGCGTCAATGTAGCGGGAGGGTCCTACGAGCAGTACTTC
CDR3aa: CASSVNVAGGSYEQYF
len: 16
j_gene: TRBJ2-7
v_gene: TRBV9
d_gene: TRBD2
abundance: .

CDR3nt: TGCAGCGTTGCGATCTTGAATACGGGAGTATACGAGCAGTACTTC
CDR3aa: CSVAILNTGVYEQYF
len: 15
j_gene: TRBJ2-7
v_gene: TRBV29-1
d_gene: .
abundance: .

CDR3nt: TGTGCCAGCAGGCGCGGCGGGGTCTACAATGAGCAGTTCTTC
CDR3aa: CASRRGGVYNEQFF
len: 14
j_gene: TRBJ2-1
v_gene: TRBV2
d_gene: .
abundance: .

CDR3nt: TGTGCCAGCAGCTTGAACAGGGGCTCGGGCGGGGATACGCAGTATTTT
CDR3aa: CASSLNRGSGGDTQYF
len: 16
j_gene: TRBJ2-3
v_gene: TRBV11-3
d_gene: TRBD1
abundance: .

CDR3nt: TGTGCCAGCAGCCAACAGGGGAGGGCCAAAAACATTCAGTACTTC
CDR3aa: CASSQQGRAKNIQYF
len: 15
j_gene: TRBJ2-4
v_gene: TRBV11-2
d_gene: .
abundance: .

CDR3nt: TGCGCCAGCAGCCAAGATGTGGCGGGATTCTCCTACAATGAGCAGTTCTTC
CDR3aa: CASSQDVAGFSYNEQFF
len: 17
j_gene: TRBJ2-1
v_gene: TRBV4-1
d_gene: .
abundance: .

CDR3nt: TGCGCCAGCGGGGGGGACATAAGGGGTGAGCAGTTCTTC
CDR3aa: CASGGDIRGEQFF
len: 13
j_gene: TRBJ2-1
v_gene: TRBV10-1
d_gene: .
abundance: .

CDR3nt: TGCAGCGTTGAACCCACAGATACGCAGTATTTT
CDR3aa: CSVEPTDTQYF
len: 11
j_gene: TRBJ2-3
v_gene: TRBV29-1
d_gene: .
abundance: .

CDR3nt: TGTGCCAGCACCTCTGAGGGGGGGGTATATGGCTACACCTTC
CDR3aa: CASTSEGGVYGYTF
len: 14
j_gene: TRBJ1-2
v_gene: TRBV28
d_gene: .
abundance: .

CDR3nt: TGTGCCAGCAGTATTATAGCGGGAGGGAGCACAGATACGCAGTATTTT
CDR3aa: CASSIIAGGSTDTQYF
len: 16
j_gene: TRBJ2-3
v_gene: TRBV28
d_gene: TRBD2
abundance: .

CDR3nt: TGTGCCAGCAGTGACCTTTCCGCGGGGGAGCAGGGCTACACCTTC
CDR3aa: CASSDLSAGEQGYTF
len: 15
j_gene: TRBJ1-2
v_gene: TRBV25-1
d_gene: .
abundance: .

CDR3nt: TGTGCCAGCACCCCGACAGGGGGATACGAGCAGTACTTC
CDR3aa: CASTPTGGYEQYF
len: 13
j_gene: TRBJ2-7
v_gene: TRBV7-9
d_gene: TRBD1
abundance: .

CDR3nt: TGCGCCAGCAGCCCCTTACTAGCGGCGGGATACAATGAGCAGTTCTTC
CDR3aa: CASSPLLAAGYNEQFF
len: 16
j_gene: TRBJ2-1
v_gene: TRBV5-1
d_gene: TRBD2
abundance: .

CDR3nt: TGTGCCAGCAGTGTTTACGGGAGTGGCTACACCTTC
CDR3aa: CASSVYGSGYTF
len: 12
j_gene: TRBJ1-2
v_gene: TRBV2
d_gene: .
abundance: .

CDR3nt: TGTGCCAGCAGTTTTGTCTATGAGCAGTTCTTC
CDR3aa: CASSFVYEQFF
len: 11
j_gene: TRBJ2-1
v_gene: TRBV28
d_gene: .
abundance: once